The sequence of this TCR beta chain was determined in a study of beta chain features in type 1 diabetes. This clone occurred a few times. Its specificity is unknown. CDR1 and CDR2 (germline): SNHLY, FYNNEI. The CDR3 loop spans 16 amino acids. With 4 bases removed from V and 1 base from J, the gap between germline ends came to 14 bases. Since all of the isolated RNA was reverse transcribed, expressed TCRB transcripts were what got sequenced. Produced via immunoSEQ multiplex PCR; TCRdb's table is partial and in-frame only. Among some 280,000 clones listed, over 11% were seen once. Points from the study as a whole: Shorter TCRB CDR3s, moderately but significantly so, were found in Type 1 diabetes patients in all four CD4+ subsets.

The sequence was collected from a man younger than 45 with type 1 diabetes. The specimen sequenced was naive CD4+ T cells from blood. The rearrangement links TRBV2 to TRBJ2-1, with D maybe TRBD2 (6 bases). The DNA of the CDR3 is TGTGCCAGCAGTGTTTCGGCTAGCGTGTCCTACAATGAGCAGTTCTTC. The encoded protein is CASSVSASVSYNEQFF.